These T cell receptor beta chains were read from a single sample in a study of T cells in Graves' hyperthyroidism and ophthalmopathy. Each CDR3 protein is one row after TCRdb ran MiXCR on the multiplex PCR reads. In the table there are 250,000 or so distinct CDR3 sequences, around 15% of which are singletons. Sequenced material: blood. These receptors all stem from a woman in her fifties or sixties with Graves' hyperthyroidism that later progressed to Graves' ophthalmopathy. The CDR3 runs from the conserved cysteine through the conserved F or W. The D gene is left open where the match is weak. Not all rows give a size; the values are once, few, many and, for expanded clones, a class.

>TRBJ2-1|TRBD2|NA|TRBV20-1
TGCAGTGCTAGAGAGCTAGCGGGAGTGGGTGAGCAGTTCTTC
CSARELAGVGEQFF
>TRBJ1-6|NA|NA|TRBV5-4
TGTGCCAGCAGCTTGGTGGCGGGGCGGGGAAAGGATTCACCCCTCCACTTT
CASSLVAGRGKDSPLHF
>TRBJ1-3|TRBD1|NA|TRBV20-1
TGCAGTGCTAGGAAGGGGACAGGCTGGACGGACACCATATATTTT
CSARKGTGWTDTIYF
>TRBJ1-4|NA|few|TRBV4-1
TGCGCCAGCAGCCAAGATTTGGCGGGACACGAAAAACTGTTTTTT
CASSQDLAGHEKLFF
>TRBJ2-1|NA|few|TRBV29-1
TGCAGCGTTACGGGGGCCGGGGTGGGTGGATACAATGAGCAGTTCTTC
CSVTGAGVGGYNEQFF
>TRBJ2-7|NA|NA|TRBV5-4
TGTGCCAGCATCTCCGACGTAACCTACGAGCAGTACTTC
CASISDVTYEQYF
>TRBJ2-3|NA|few|TRBV6-2/TRBV6-3
TGTGCCAGCACCTCTCGGGCGGGACAAGATACGCAGTATTTT
CASTSRAGQDTQYF
>TRBJ2-2|TRBD1|few|TRBV9
TGTGCCAGCAGTGGACAGGTCGGCACCGGGGAGCTGTTTTTT
CASSGQVGTGELFF
>TRBJ2-3|TRBD2|NA|TRBV6-1
TGTGCCAGCAATCCCCTAGGGAGGGATGCGCAGTATTTT
CASNPLGRDAQYF
>TRBJ1-2|TRBD1|few|TRBV27
TGTGCCAGCACCCTAAGGACAGGGGCCGCCTATGGCTACACCTTC
CASTLRTGAAYGYTF
>TRBJ2-1|TRBD1|NA|TRBV19
TGTGCCAGTAGTATTCAGGGGGCGATAGGCAATGAGCAGTTCTTC
CASSIQGAIGNEQFF
>TRBJ1-1|TRBD1|NA|TRBV5-5
TGTGCCAGCAGCCCAGGGGGGGGGGGGCGAGGAACTGAAGCTTTCTTT
CASSPGGGGRGTEAFF
>TRBJ2-3|TRBD2|many|TRBV19
TGTGCCAGTAGAACCCCGGGACTAGCGGGATCCACAGATACGCAGTATTTT
CASRTPGLAGSTDTQYF
>TRBJ2-5|TRBD2|many|TRBV5-5
TGTGCCAGCAGCTTGACGGGACTAACGTACCAAGAGACCCAGTACTTC
CASSLTGLTYQETQYF
>TRBJ2-5|NA|once|TRBV25-1
TGTGCCAGCAGTGACCCCCCTGGGACCCAGTACTTC
CASSDPPGTQYF
>TRBJ2-7|NA|many|TRBV6-6
TGTGCCAGCAGTTACTCTCCGGGCCACGAGCAGTACTTC
CASSYSPGHEQYF
>TRBJ2-4|NA|many|TRBV12-3/TRBV12-4
TGTGCCACTCAGGAAATAGGGGAAAACATTCAGTACTTC
CATQEIGENIQYF
>TRBJ2-7|TRBD2|many|TRBV2
TGTGCCAGCAGTGATAGCGGGAGGGCGAACTCCTACGAGCAGTACTTC
CASSDSGRANSYEQYF
>TRBJ1-2|NA|many|TRBV2
TGTGCCAGCATCCGTTACTCTCCGATAAGGACTCTCTTCTATGGCTACACCTTC
CASIRYSPIRTLFYGYTF
>TRBJ1-1|TRBD1|many|TRBV19
TGTGCCAGTAGTTTGGGGGACAGGGAGGCTGAAGCTTTCTTT
CASSLGDREAEAFF
>TRBJ2-1|TRBD2|once|TRBV5-1
TGCGCCAGCAGCAGTATAAGCGGGAGCGGTTACAATGAGCAGTTCTTC
CASSSISGSGYNEQFF
>TRBJ2-1|TRBD1|NA|TRBV19
TGTGCCAGTAGGGGGACAGGGAGGAATGAGCAGTTCTTC
CASRGTGRNEQFF
>TRBJ1-5|NA|many|TRBV5-1
TGCGCCAGCAGCTTGGACCCAGGGGACAATCAGCCCCAGCATTTT
CASSLDPGDNQPQHF
>TRBJ1-2|TRBD1|NA|TRBV20-1
TGCAGTGCTAGACGGGACCTACTTAACACAGGGGGAGAATATGGCTACACCTTC
CSARRDLLNTGGEYGYTF
>TRBJ1-5|NA|NA|TRBV9
TGTGCCAGCAGCGTAGGACTCAGTAATCAGCCCCAGCATTTT
CASSVGLSNQPQHF
>TRBJ2-7|TRBD2|many|TRBV11-2
TGTGCCAGCAGCTCGGACCGGGAGGACGAGCAGTACTTC
CASSSDREDEQYF
>TRBJ2-1|TRBD1|many|TRBV28
TGTGCCAGCAGTTCCTCAGGGGGCGGATACAATGAGCAGTTCTTC
CASSSSGGGYNEQFF
>TRBJ1-2|NA|NA|TRBV7-9
TGTGCCAGCAGTCGCGACGAAATCTATGGCTACACCTTC
CASSRDEIYGYTF
>TRBJ2-7|TRBD1|many|TRBV5-6
TGTGCCAGCAGCATAAGGGACAGGGGGTTATACGAGCAGTACTTC
CASSIRDRGLYEQYF
>TRBJ2-1|TRBD1|many|TRBV20-1
TGCAGTGCTAGAGAAGACAGGGGTTCGGACGAGCAGTTCTTC
CSAREDRGSDEQFF
>TRBJ1-1|NA|many|TRBV19
TGTGCCAGTAGTATGCGACGGGAGAACACTGAAGCTTTCTTT
CASSMRRENTEAFF
>TRBJ2-7|NA|many|TRBV7-9
TGTGCCAGCGCATCCAAGGGGGGCTACGAGCAGTACTTC
CASASKGGYEQYF
>TRBJ2-1|TRBD2|many|TRBV4-2
TGTGCCAGCAGCCAAGATGGGGCTAGCGGAGAGCAGTTCTTC
CASSQDGASGEQFF
>TRBJ1-2|TRBD1|NA|TRBV20-1
TGCAGTGCTAGGGAGACAGGGAATCTCGATGGCTACACCTTC
CSARETGNLDGYTF
>TRBJ1-1|TRBD1|many|TRBV5-6
TGTGCCAGCAGCCCGGGACAGGAGGATGGCGCTTTCTTT
CASSPGQEDGAFF
>TRBJ2-5|NA|NA|TRBV9
TGTGCCAGCAGCGGAGCAGGGTCGGGGGAGACCCAGTACTTC
CASSGAGSGETQYF
>TRBJ2-6|TRBD1|many|TRBV5-1
TGCGCCAGCAGCGTCGGACAGGCTGGGGCCAACGTCCTGACTTTC
CASSVGQAGANVLTF
>TRBJ2-2|NA|NA|TRBV30
TGTGCCTGGAGTGGTTGGAGCACCGGGGAGCTGTTTTTT
CAWSGWSTGELFF
>TRBJ2-6|NA|many|TRBV27
TGTGCCAGCGGTAACAGGGTAACTGGGGCCAACGTCCTGACTTTC
CASGNRVTGANVLTF
>TRBJ2-5|TRBD1|few|TRBV5-5
TGTGCCAGCAGCCAAGTGGTGACAGGGGACGAGACCCAGTACTTC
CASSQVVTGDETQYF
>TRBJ1-5|NA|many|TRBV3-1
TGTGCCAGCAGCTCTTCCCAGGGGCAAACGATTCTAAATCAGCCCCAGCATTTT
CASSSSQGQTILNQPQHF
>TRBJ2-3|NA|few|TRBV5-1
TGCGCCAGCAGCTTGGGAACTTTTAGCACAGATACGCAGTATTTT
CASSLGTFSTDTQYF
>TRBJ2-3|TRBD2|few|TRBV5-4
TGTGCCAGCAGCCCGGGACTAGCGGTTACTAGCACAGATACGCAGTATTTT
CASSPGLAVTSTDTQYF
>TRBJ1-1|NA|many|TRBV20-1
TGCAGTGCCCACCCAGGCGGCGGGAATACAGGTGAAGCTTTCTTT
CSAHPGGGNTGEAFF
>TRBJ2-1|TRBD1|NA|TRBV5-1
TGCGCCAGCAGCCCCGGACAGGGGGATGGGAATGGGCAGTTCTTC
CASSPGQGDGNGQFF
>TRBJ1-5|NA|many|TRBV28
TGTGCCAGCAGCCCCCTCAATCAGCCCCAGCATTTT
CASSPLNQPQHF
>TRBJ2-7|TRBD1|many|TRBV27
TGTGCCAGCAGTCCAAACAGGGGCGTTACCTACGAGCAGTACTTC
CASSPNRGVTYEQYF
>TRBJ2-7|TRBD2|many|TRBV6-1
TGTGCCAGCAGTTCCGGGACTAGCGGGACTCTCTACGAGCAGTACTTC
CASSSGTSGTLYEQYF
>TRBJ2-3|NA|many|TRBV14
TGTGCCAGCAGCCTCAAGACTGCCGGGGATACGCAGTATTTT
CASSLKTAGDTQYF
>TRBJ2-1|NA|many|TRBV28
TGTGCCAGCAGTTATCATGGGATAGGAAGTGAGCAGTTCTTC
CASSYHGIGSEQFF
>TRBJ2-3|TRBD2|many|TRBV27
TGTGCCAGCGGGCCCGGGACTAGCGGGATAGATACGCAGTATTTT
CASGPGTSGIDTQYF
>TRBJ2-6|NA|NA|TRBV6-1
TGTGCCAGCAGTCCCACAGGGAGCTCTGGGGCCAACGTCCTGACTTTC
CASSPTGSSGANVLTF
>TRBJ2-2|NA|many|TRBV7-3
TGTGCCAGCAGCTTACTCAGCGGGGAGCTGTTTTTT
CASSLLSGELFF
>TRBJ1-6|NA|many|TRBV28
TGTGCCAGCAGTCCCCTGGGGGTTGTCAATTCACCCCTCCACTTT
CASSPLGVVNSPLHF
>TRBJ1-3|NA|NA|TRBV6-1
TGTGCCAGCAGGATCGATGGTATCTCTGGAAACACCATATATTTT
CASRIDGISGNTIYF
>TRBJ1-2|NA|NA|TRBV7-9
TGTGCCAGCAGCTTAGATAGGGACCTCAACTATGGCTACACCTTC
CASSLDRDLNYGYTF
>TRBJ1-1|NA|many|TRBV28
TGTGCCAGCAGACCCGCCAGGTATGAAGCTTTCTTT
CASRPARYEAFF